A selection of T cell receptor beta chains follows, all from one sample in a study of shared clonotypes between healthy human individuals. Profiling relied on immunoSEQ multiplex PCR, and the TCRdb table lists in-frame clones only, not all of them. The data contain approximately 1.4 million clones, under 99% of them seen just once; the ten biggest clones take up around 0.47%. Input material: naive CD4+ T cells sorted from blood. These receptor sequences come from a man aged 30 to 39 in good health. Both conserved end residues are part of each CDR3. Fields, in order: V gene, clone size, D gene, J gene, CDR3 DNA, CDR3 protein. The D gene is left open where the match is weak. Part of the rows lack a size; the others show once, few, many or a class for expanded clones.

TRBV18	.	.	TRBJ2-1	TGTGCCAGCTCAGTAGTAGCGAATGAGCAGTTCTTC	CASSVVANEQFF
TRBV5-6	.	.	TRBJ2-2	TGTGCCAGCAGCCGTCCACAGGGTGGTACCGGGGAGCTGTTTTTT	CASSRPQGGTGELFF
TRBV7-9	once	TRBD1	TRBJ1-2	TGTGCCAGCAGCTTCGGACAGGGGAACTATGGCTACACCTTC	CASSFGQGNYGYTF
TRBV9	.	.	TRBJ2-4	TGTGCCAGCAGCGTAGAGACCAAAGGCATTCAGTACTTC	CASSVETKGIQYF
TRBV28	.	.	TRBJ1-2	TGTGCCAGCAGTTTTGATACTTATGGCTACACCTTC	CASSFDTYGYTF
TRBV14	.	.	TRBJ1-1	TGTGCCAGCAGCCAAGTATCTGGGGCGATGAACACTGAAGCTTTCTTT	CASSQVSGAMNTEAFF
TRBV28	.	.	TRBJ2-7	TGTGCCAGCAACTCGTTGCCGGCGGGGCACGAGCAGTACTTC	CASNSLPAGHEQYF
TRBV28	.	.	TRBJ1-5	TGTGCCAGCAGTTTTAGGGGGTTAAGTCAGCCCCAGCATTTT	CASSFRGLSQPQHF
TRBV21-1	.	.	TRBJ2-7	TGTGCCAGCAGCAAAGTGGGGGGAGTGACTTCATTATCCTACGAGCAGTACTTC	CASSKVGGVTSLSYEQYF
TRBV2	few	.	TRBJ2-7	TGTGCCAGCAGTCCATCCTACGAGCAGTACTTC	CASSPSYEQYF
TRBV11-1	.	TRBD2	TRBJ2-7	TGTGCCAGCAGCACTCGGACTAGCGGACGCTACGAGCAGTACTTC	CASSTRTSGRYEQYF
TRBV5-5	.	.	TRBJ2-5	TGTGCCAGCAGCTTGCTAGCAATGCAAGAGACCCAGTACTTC	CASSLLAMQETQYF
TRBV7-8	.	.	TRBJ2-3	TGTGCCAGCAGCTTACATTTAGCGCTGAGCACAGATACGCAGTATTTT	CASSLHLALSTDTQYF
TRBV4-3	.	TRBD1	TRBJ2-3	TGCGCCAGCAGCGGGGGACAGGGTAGCACAGATACGCAGTATTTT	CASSGGQGSTDTQYF
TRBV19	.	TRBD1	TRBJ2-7	TGTGCCAGTGGGGACAGGGCATCGGACGAGCAGTACTTC	CASGDRASDEQYF
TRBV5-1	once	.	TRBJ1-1	TGCGCCAGCAGCCTGGAGGGGTTTGGGGGTTCGGGAACGAACACTGAAGCTTTCTTT	CASSLEGFGGSGTNTEAFF
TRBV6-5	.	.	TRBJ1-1	TGTGCCAGCAGTGGAATGAACACTGAAGCTTTCTTT	CASSGMNTEAFF
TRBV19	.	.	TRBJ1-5	TGTGCCAGTAGTATTCGCGATTCCTACAATCAGCCCCAGCATTTT	CASSIRDSYNQPQHF
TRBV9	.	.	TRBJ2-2	TGTGCCAGCAGCGTAGAGCCGGAGCCGAGCACCGGGGAGCTGTTTTTT	CASSVEPEPSTGELFF
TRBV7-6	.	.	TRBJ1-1	TGTGCCAGCAGAAATGCAGGAGTGAACACTGAAGCTTTCTTT	CASRNAGVNTEAFF
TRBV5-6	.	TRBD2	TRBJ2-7	TGTGCCAGCAGCTTGGGACTAGCTGAGAACGAGCAGTACTTC	CASSLGLAENEQYF
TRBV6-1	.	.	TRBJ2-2	TGTGCCAGCAGGTTCGGGACTTCGAACACCGGGGAGCTGTTTTTT	CASRFGTSNTGELFF
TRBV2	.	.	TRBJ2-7	TGTGCCAGCAGCGAAGACGGTTACGAGCAGTACTTC	CASSEDGYEQYF
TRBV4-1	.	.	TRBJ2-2	TGCGCCAGCAGCCAAGTGGACGGCAAGAACACCGGGGAGCTGTTTTTT	CASSQVDGKNTGELFF
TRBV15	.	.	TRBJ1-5	TGTGCCACCAGCAGAGACCGGGGGCAGAGCAATCAGCCCCAGCATTTT	CATSRDRGQSNQPQHF
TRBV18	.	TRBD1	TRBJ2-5	TGTGCCAGCTCACCACTCCCGGGACAGGGGATGCAGACCCAGTACTTC	CASSPLPGQGMQTQYF
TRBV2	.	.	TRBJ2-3	TGTGCCAGCACCGCAGGCTGGGGGTACACAGATACGCAGTATTTT	CASTAGWGYTDTQYF
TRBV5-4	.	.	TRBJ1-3	TGTGCCAGCAGCTTAAGGGATGGGTCGGCTGGAAACACCATATATTTT	CASSLRDGSAGNTIYF
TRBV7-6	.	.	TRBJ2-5	TGTGCCAGCAGCCGACCGACGGGTTTCGCAGAGACCCAGTACTTC	CASSRPTGFAETQYF
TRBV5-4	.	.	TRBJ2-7	TGTGCCAGCAGCATGGATAGGGCAACCTACGAGCAGTACTTC	CASSMDRATYEQYF
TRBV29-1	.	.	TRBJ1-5	TGCAGCACCCAAGGGGGAAGCAATCAGCCCCAGCATTTT	CSTQGGSNQPQHF
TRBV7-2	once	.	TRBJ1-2	TGTGCCAGCAGCTCGAACCCCCAGGGACGGTCGGGGGTTGGCTACACCTTC	CASSSNPQGRSGVGYTF